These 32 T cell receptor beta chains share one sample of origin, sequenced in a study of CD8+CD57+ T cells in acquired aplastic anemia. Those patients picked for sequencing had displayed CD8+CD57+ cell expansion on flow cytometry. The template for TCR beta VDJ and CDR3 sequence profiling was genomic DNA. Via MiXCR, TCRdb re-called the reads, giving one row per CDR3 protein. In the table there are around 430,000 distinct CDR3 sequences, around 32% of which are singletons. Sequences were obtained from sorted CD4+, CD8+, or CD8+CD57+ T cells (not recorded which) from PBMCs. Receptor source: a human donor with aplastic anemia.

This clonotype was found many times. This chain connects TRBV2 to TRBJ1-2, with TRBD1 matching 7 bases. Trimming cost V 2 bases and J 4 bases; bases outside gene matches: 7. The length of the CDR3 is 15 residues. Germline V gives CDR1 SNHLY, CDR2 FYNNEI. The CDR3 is CASSEYRDSPYGYTF. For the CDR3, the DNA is TGTGCCAGCAGTGAATACCGGGACAGCCCCTATGGCTACACCTTC.

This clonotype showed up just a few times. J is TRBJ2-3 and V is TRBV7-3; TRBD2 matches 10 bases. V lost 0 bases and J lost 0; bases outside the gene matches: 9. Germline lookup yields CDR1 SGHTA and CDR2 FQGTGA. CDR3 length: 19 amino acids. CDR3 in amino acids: CASSLTSKLAGGSTDTQYF. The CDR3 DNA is TGTGCCAGCAGCTTAACCTCCAAATTAGCGGGAGGAAGCACAGATACGCAGTATTTT.

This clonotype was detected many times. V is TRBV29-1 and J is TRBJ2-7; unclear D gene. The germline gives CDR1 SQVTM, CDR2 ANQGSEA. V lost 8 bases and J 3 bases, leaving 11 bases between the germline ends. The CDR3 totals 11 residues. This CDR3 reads CSITRGYEQYF. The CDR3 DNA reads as TGCAGCATTACTCGAGGCTACGAGCAGTACTTC.

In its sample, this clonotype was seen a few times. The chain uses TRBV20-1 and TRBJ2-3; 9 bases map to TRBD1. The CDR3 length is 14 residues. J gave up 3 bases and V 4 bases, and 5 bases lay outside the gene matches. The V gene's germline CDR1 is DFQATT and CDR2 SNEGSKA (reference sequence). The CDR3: CSAIGGQGTDTQYF. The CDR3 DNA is TGCAGTGCTATCGGGGGACAGGGAACAGATACGCAGTATTTT.

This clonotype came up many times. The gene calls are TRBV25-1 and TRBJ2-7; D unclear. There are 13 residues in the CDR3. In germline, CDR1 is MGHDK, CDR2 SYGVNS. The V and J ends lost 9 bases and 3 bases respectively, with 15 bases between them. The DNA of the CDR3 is TGTGCCAGACGTAGTTGCCGACTCTACGAGCAGTACTTC. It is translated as CARRSCRLYEQYF.

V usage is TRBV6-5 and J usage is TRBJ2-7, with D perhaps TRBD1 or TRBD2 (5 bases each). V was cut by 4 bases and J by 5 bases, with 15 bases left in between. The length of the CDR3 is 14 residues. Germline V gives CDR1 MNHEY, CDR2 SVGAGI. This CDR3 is CASSLNVGANEQYF. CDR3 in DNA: TGTGCCAGCAGTTTAAATGTCGGGGCCAACGAGCAGTACTTC.

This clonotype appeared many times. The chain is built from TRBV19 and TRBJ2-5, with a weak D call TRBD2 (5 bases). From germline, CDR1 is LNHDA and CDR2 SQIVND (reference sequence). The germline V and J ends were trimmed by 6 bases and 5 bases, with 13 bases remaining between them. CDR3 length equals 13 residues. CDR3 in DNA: TGTGCCAGTAGGGCAGGAGGTGGTGAGACCCAGTACTTC. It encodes CASRAGGGETQYF.

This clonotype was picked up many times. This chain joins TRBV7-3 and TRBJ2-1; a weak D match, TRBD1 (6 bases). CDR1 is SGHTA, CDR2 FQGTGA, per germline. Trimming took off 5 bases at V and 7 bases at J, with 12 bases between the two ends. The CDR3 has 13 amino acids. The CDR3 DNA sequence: TGTGCCAGCAGCCTCAACAGGGAGAATGAGCAGTTCTTC. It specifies CASSLNRENEQFF.

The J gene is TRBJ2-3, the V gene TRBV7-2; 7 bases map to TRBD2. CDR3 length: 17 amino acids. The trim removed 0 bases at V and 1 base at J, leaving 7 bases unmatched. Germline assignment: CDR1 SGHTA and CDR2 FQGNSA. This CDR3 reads CASSLASWSGGTDTQYF. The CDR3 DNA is TGTGCCAGCAGCTTAGCGTCCTGGAGCGGGGGCACAGATACGCAGTATTTT.

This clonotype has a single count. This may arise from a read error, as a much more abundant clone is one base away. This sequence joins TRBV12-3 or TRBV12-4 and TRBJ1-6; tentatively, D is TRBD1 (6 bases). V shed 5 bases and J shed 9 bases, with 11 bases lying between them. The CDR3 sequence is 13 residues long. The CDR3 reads CASSPSTGSPLHF. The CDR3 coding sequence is TGTGCCAGCAGTCCCTCGACAGGTTCACCCCTCCACTTT.

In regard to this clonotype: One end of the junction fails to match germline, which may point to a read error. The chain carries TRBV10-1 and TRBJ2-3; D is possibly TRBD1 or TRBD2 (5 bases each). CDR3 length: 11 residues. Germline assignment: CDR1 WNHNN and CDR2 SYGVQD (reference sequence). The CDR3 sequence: CAIQDGTTQYF. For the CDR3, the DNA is TGTGCCATCCAGGACGGGACTACGCAGTATTTT.

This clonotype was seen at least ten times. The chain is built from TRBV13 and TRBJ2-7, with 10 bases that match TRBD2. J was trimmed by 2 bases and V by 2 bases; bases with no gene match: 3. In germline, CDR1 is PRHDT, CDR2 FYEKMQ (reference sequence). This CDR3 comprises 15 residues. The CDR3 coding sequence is TGTGCCAGCAGCTTACCAAGCGGGGGGGCCTACGAGCAGTACTTC. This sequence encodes CASSLPSGGAYEQYF. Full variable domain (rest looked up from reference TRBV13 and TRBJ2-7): AAGVIQSPRHLIKEKRETATLKCYPIPRHDTVYWYQQGPGQDPQFLISFYEKMQSDKGSIPDRFSAQQFSDYHSELNMSSLELGDSALYFCASSLPSGGAYEQYFGPGTRLTVT.

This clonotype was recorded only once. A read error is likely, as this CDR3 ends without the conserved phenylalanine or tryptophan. The DNA of the CDR3 is TGTGCCAGCAGTGAAGGGAGTAATGAAAAACTGTTTCTT. Translation gives CASSEGSNEKLFL. The chain carries TRBV2 and TRBJ1-4; D call uncertain. The CDR3 loop spans 13 amino acids. CDR1 and CDR2 from the germline V gene are SNHLY and FYNNEI. The ends were cut back, 1 base at V and 4 bases at J, with 4 bases in the middle.

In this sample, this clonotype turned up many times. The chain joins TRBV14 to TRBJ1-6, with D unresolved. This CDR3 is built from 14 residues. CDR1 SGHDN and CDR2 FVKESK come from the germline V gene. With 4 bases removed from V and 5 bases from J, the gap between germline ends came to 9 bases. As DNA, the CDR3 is TGTGCCAGCAGCCTACAGCGAGATAATTCACCCCTCCACTTT. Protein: CASSLQRDNSPLHF.

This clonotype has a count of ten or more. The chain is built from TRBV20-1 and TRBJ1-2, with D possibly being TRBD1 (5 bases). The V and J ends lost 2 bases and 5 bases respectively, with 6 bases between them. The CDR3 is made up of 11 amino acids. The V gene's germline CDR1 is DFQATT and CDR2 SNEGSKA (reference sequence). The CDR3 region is CSARSGYGYTF. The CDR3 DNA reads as TGCAGTGCTAGATCAGGGTATGGCTACACCTTC.

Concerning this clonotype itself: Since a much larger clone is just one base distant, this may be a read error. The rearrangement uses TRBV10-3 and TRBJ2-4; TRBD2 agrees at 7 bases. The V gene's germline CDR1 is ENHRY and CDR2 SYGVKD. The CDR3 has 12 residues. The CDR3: CATRGELDIRYF. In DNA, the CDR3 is TGTGCCACCCGGGGGGAGTTGGACATTCGGTACTTC.

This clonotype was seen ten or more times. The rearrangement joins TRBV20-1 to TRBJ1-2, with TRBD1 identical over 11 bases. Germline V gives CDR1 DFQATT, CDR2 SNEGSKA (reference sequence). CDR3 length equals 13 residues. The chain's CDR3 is CSPVGDRGDGYTF. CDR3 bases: TGCAGCCCCGTCGGGGACAGGGGGGATGGCTACACCTTC.

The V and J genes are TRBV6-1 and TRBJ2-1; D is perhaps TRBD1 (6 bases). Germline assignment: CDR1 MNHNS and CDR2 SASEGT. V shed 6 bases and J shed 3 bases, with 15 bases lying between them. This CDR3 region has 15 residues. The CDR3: CASRPGDPFYNEQFF. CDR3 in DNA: TGTGCCAGCAGGCCAGGGGACCCTTTCTACAATGAGCAGTTCTTC.

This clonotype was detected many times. The CDR3 nucleotides read TGTGCCACCAGCAGAGCTCAGTATAGCGGAAGCTCCTACGAGCAGTACTTC. Translating gives CATSRAQYSGSSYEQYF. This chain uses TRBV15 with TRBJ2-7; perhaps TRBD2 as D (6 bases). V lost 1 base and J 0 bases, leaving 16 bases between the germline ends. CDR3 length equals 17 residues. Germline CDR1 reads LNHNV; CDR2 reads YYDKDF (reference sequence).

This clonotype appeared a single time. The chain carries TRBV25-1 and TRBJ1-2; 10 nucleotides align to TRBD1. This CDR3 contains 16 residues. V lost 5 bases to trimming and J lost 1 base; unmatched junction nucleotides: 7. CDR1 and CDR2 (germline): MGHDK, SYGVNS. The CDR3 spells CASSLAGTGDNYGYTF. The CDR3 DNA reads TGTGCCAGCAGTTTGGCCGGGACAGGGGATAACTATGGCTACACCTTC.

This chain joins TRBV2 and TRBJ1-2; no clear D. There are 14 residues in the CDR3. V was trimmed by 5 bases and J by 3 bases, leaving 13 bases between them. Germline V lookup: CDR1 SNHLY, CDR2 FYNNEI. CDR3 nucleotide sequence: TGTGCCAGCAGTTCGTTCCAAGGTCACTATGGCTACACCTTC. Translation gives CASSSFQGHYGYTF.

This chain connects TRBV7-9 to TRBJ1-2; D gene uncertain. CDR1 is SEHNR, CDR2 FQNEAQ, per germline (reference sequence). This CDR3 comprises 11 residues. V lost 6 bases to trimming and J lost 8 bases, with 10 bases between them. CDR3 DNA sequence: TGTGCCAGCAGGACTAGTCCGGGCTACACCTTC. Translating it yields CASRTSPGYTF.

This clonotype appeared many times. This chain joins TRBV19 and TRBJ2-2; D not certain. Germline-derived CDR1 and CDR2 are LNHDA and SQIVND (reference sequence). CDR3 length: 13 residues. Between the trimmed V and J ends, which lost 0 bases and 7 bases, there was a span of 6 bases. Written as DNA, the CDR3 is TGTGCCAGTAGTATAGACGTTCACGGGGAGCTGTTTTTT. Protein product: CASSIDVHGELFF.

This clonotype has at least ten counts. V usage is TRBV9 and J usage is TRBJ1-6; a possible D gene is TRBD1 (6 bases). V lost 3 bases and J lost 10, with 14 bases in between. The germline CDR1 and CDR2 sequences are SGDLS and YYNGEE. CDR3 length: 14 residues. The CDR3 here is CASSAQQGNSPLHF. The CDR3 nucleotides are TGTGCCAGCAGCGCCCAACAGGGAAACTCACCCCTCCACTTT.

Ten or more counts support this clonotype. The DNA for the CDR3 is TGTGCCAGTAGGACAGGGAGATTTCAGCCCCAGCATTTT. This sequence encodes CASRTGRFQPQHF. The chain joins TRBV19 to TRBJ1-5, with 7 bases aligning to TRBD1. Germline assignment: CDR1 LNHDA and CDR2 SQIVND (reference sequence). The J segment lost 6 bases and the V segment lost 6 bases, leaving 5 bases of the junction unmatched. The CDR3 loop spans 13 amino acids.

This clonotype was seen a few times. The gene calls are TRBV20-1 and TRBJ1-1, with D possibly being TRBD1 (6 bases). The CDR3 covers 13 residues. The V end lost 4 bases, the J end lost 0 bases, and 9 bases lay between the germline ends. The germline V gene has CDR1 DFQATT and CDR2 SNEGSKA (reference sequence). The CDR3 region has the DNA TGCAGTGCTAATCGACAGGTGAACACTGAAGCTTTCTTT. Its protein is CSANRQVNTEAFF.

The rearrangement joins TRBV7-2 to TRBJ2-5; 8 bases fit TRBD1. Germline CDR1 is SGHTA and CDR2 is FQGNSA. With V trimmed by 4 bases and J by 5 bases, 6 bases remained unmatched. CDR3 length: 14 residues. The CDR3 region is CASSWTGTLETQYF. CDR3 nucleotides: TGTGCCAGCAGCTGGACAGGGACTTTGGAGACCCAGTACTTC.

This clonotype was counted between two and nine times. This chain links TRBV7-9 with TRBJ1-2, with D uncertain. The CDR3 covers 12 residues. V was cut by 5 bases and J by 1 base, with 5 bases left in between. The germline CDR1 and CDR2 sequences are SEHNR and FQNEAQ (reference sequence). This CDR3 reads CASSPINYGYTF. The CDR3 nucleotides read TGTGCCAGCAGCCCTATTAACTATGGCTACACCTTC.

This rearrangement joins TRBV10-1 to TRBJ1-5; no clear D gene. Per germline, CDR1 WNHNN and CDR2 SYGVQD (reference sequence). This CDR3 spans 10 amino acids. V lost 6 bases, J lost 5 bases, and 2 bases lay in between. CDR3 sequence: CASRDQPQHF. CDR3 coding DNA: TGCGCCAGCAGGGATCAGCCCCAGCATTTT.

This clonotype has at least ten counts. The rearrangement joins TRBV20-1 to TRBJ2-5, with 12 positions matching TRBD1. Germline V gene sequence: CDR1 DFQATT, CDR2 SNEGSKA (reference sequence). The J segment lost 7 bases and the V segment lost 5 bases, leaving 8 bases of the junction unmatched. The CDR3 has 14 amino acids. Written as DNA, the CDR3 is TGCAGTGCTGTACCGGGACAGGGGGCGGTGACCCAGTACTTC. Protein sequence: CSAVPGQGAVTQYF.

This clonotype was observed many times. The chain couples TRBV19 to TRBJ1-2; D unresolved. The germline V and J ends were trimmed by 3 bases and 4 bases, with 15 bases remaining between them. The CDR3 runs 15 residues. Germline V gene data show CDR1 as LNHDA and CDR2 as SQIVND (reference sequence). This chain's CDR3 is CASSIEPTSSYGYTF. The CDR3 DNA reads TGTGCCAGTAGTATCGAACCAACCTCCTCCTATGGCTACACCTTC.

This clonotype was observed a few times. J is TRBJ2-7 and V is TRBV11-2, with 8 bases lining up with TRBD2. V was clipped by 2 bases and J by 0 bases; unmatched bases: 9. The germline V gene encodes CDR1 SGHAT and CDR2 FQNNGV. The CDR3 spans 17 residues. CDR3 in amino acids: CASSLRSGSLSSYEQYF. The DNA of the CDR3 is TGTGCCAGCAGCTTACGGAGCGGGAGCCTTAGCTCCTACGAGCAGTACTTC.